The rows below give T cell receptor beta chains drawn from one sample of a study of T cell responses to AZD1222 COVID-19 vaccine. Sequencing used immunoSEQ multiplex PCR; TCRdb keeps in-frame clones, though not all of them. There are about 97,000 clones in the sample; approximately 86% occur only once, and more than 4.5% lies in the top ten. This specimen consisted of peripheral blood, obtained on day 0 of AZD1222 vaccination. These TCRs come from an adult in good health. Both conserved end residues are part of each CDR3. A D gene is named only where the DNA matches it firmly. Clone size is stated in some rows and not others, as once, few, many or a class when expanded.

len	v_gene	d_gene	j_gene	abundance	CDR3aa	CDR3nt
13	TRBV6-2/TRBV6-3	TRBD1	TRBJ1-5	once	CASSYQGGQPQHF	TGTGCCAGCAGTTACCAGGGGGGGCAGCCCCAGCATTTT
11	TRBV11-3	NA	TRBJ2-1	NA	CAPSETYEQFF	TGTGCCCCCTCTGAGACTTATGAGCAGTTCTTC
14	TRBV5-1	NA	TRBJ2-3	NA	CASGPSLSTDTQYF	TGCGCCAGCGGACCCTCCCTTAGCACAGATACGCAGTATTTT
15	TRBV7-9	TRBD2	TRBJ2-1	NA	CASSSKRGPYNEQFF	TGTGCCAGCAGCTCTAAGCGGGGGCCATACAATGAGCAGTTCTTC
11	TRBV4-2	NA	TRBJ1-1	once	CASSQEGRAFF	TGTGCCAGCAGCCAAGAAGGGCGAGCTTTCTTT
16	TRBV18	NA	TRBJ2-3	NA	CASSPPVAGRVDTQYF	TGTGCCAGCTCACCGCCGGTGGCGGGACGAGTAGATACGCAGTATTTT
14	TRBV5-1	NA	TRBJ1-1	NA	CASSLGAVNTEAFF	TGCGCCAGCAGCTTGGGGGCAGTGAACACTGAAGCTTTCTTT
16	TRBV4-1	TRBD1	TRBJ2-7	NA	CASSPRDRLHSYEQYF	TGCGCCAGCAGCCCTAGGGACAGGTTACACTCCTACGAGCAGTACTTC
14	TRBV28	TRBD1	TRBJ2-7	NA	CASRRQGDLYEQYF	TGTGCCAGCAGAAGACAGGGGGATTTATACGAGCAGTACTTC
11	TRBV6-6	NA	TRBJ2-1	NA	CASRTKNEQFF	TGTGCCAGCAGAACCAAAAATGAGCAGTTCTTC
16	TRBV7-2	NA	TRBJ2-5	NA	CASSSRGRRRTEGQYF	TGTGCCAGCAGCTCCCGGGGCCGGCGGAGGACGGAGGGCCAGTACTTC
13	TRBV12-3/TRBV12-4	TRBD1	TRBJ2-7	NA	CASSQMTGFEQYF	TGTGCCAGCAGTCAAATGACAGGGTTCGAGCAGTACTTC
14	TRBV2	NA	TRBJ2-3	NA	CASTRERGTDTQYF	TGTGCCAGCACCAGGGAAAGGGGTACAGATACGCAGTATTTT
14	TRBV19	NA	TRBJ2-6	NA	CASSDNSGANVLTF	TGTGCCAGTAGTGACAACTCTGGGGCCAACGTCCTGACTTTC
15	TRBV19	NA	TRBJ1-5	NA	CASSIVGQPNQPQHF	TGTGCCAGTAGTATAGTGGGGCAGCCTAATCAGCCCCAGCATTTT
16	TRBV4-3	TRBD2	TRBJ2-3	NA	CASSPGLAEFTDTQYF	TGCGCCAGCAGCCCGGGACTAGCGGAGTTCACAGATACGCAGTATTTT
16	TRBV19	TRBD1	TRBJ1-6	once	CASSPRQGGIDSPLHF	TGTGCCAGTAGTCCTCGACAGGGCGGCATAGACTCACCCCTCCACTTT